A selection of T cell receptor beta chains follows, all from one sample in a study of lymphopenia after photon versus proton radiotherapy. Some clones are missing from TCRdb's copy, which holds only in-frame ones; the method was immunoSEQ multiplex PCR. Among 50,000 to 60,000 clones listed, around 90% were seen once. Material: peripheral blood, obtained from a patient treated with photon-based radiotherapy. These receptors were collected from a middle-aged woman with cholangiocarcinoma. The CDR3 runs from the conserved cysteine through the conserved F or W. D genes are given only for firm matches. Rows give clone size only sometimes, using once, few, many, or a class for an expanded clone.

.	TRBV6-1	TRBJ1-3	14	.	CASSEGQAGNTIYF	TGTGCCAGCAGTGAAGGTCAGGCGGGAAACACCATATATTTT
.	TRBV9	TRBJ1-5	15	.	CASSVDPGAPQPQHF	TGTGCCAGCAGCGTCGACCCAGGGGCCCCTCAGCCCCAGCATTTT
.	TRBV7-2	TRBJ2-6	17	.	CASSPGDPGSGANVLTF	TGTGCCAGCAGCCCAGGGGATCCGGGCTCTGGGGCCAACGTCCTGACTTTC
.	TRBV29-1	TRBJ2-7	11	.	CSVEGGSEQYF	TGCAGCGTTGAAGGGGGGAGCGAGCAGTACTTC
.	TRBV11-2	TRBJ1-2	13	.	CASSLDPQSGYTF	TGTGCCAGCAGCTTAGATCCCCAGTCGGGCTACACCTTC
.	TRBV30	TRBJ1-1	15	once	CAWTRTSRGNTEAFF	TGTGCCTGGACCAGGACCTCAAGAGGGAACACTGAAGCTTTCTTT
.	TRBV7-2	TRBJ1-6	17	.	CASSLSTGQPNNSPLHF	TGTGCCAGCAGCTTATCCACCGGGCAGCCTAATAATTCACCCCTCCACTTT
.	TRBV19	TRBJ1-6	13	.	CASSLGYNSPLHF	TGTGCCAGTAGCCTGGGGTATAATTCACCCCTCCACTTT
TRBD1	TRBV11-2	TRBJ2-3	14	.	CASSPRTGTDTQYF	TGTGCCAGCAGCCCGCGGACAGGGACAGATACGCAGTATTTT
TRBD1	TRBV9	TRBJ2-7	14	.	CASSVATGGYEQYF	TGTGCCAGCAGCGTAGCAACAGGGGGTTACGAGCAGTACTTC
TRBD1	TRBV7-9	TRBJ2-5	15	.	CASSLGQGVKETQYF	TGTGCCAGCAGCTTAGGACAGGGGGTAAAAGAGACCCAGTACTTC
.	TRBV5-1	TRBJ1-5	14	.	CASSLGGSNQPQHF	TGCGCCAGCAGCTTGGGTGGGAGCAATCAGCCCCAGCATTTT
.	TRBV5-1	TRBJ1-3	14	.	CASSPTGSGNTIYF	TGCGCCAGCAGCCCGACGGGGTCTGGAAACACCATATATTTT
TRBD1	TRBV7-7	TRBJ2-5	16	.	CASSLGDRGREETQYF	TGTGCTAGCAGCTTAGGGGACAGGGGGCGCGAAGAGACCCAGTACTTC
.	TRBV27	TRBJ2-2	13	.	CASSPSNTGELFF	TGTGCCAGCAGTCCCAGTAACACCGGGGAGCTGTTTTTT
.	TRBV11-2	TRBJ1-1	15	.	CASSSLRGFWTEAFF	TGTGCCAGCAGCTCTCTGCGGGGCTTTTGGACTGAAGCTTTCTTT
.	TRBV10-2	TRBJ2-5	13	.	CASISGTPGTQYF	TGCGCCAGCATTTCGGGGACGCCAGGGACCCAGTACTTC
.	TRBV28	TRBJ1-1	16	.	CASSSVQGFGNTEAFF	TGTGCCAGCAGTAGCGTACAGGGTTTCGGGAACACTGAAGCTTTCTTT
.	TRBV28	TRBJ1-3	11	.	CATERGDTIYF	TGTGCCACAGAGAGAGGGGACACCATATATTTT
TRBD1	TRBV15	TRBJ1-5	18	.	CATSRDSNTGTGAQPQHF	TGTGCCACCAGCAGAGATTCTAATACCGGTACAGGGGCTCAGCCCCAGCATTTT
.	TRBV7-9	TRBJ1-1	15	few	CASSLVSTGNTEAFF	TGTGCCAGCAGCTTAGTCTCGACGGGGAACACTGAAGCTTTCTTT
TRBD2	TRBV28	TRBJ2-3	17	.	CASSEWTSGKGTDTQYF	TGTGCCAGCAGTGAATGGACTAGCGGGAAAGGGACAGATACGCAGTATTTT
.	TRBV7-9	TRBJ1-1	16	.	CASSSRPGPTNTEAFF	TGTGCCAGCAGCTCTCGACCGGGTCCCACGAACACTGAAGCTTTCTTT
TRBD1	TRBV25-1	TRBJ2-3	14	.	CASTKTGGSHTQYF	TGTGCCAGCACCAAGACAGGGGGCTCTCATACGCAGTATTTT
.	TRBV7-3	TRBJ1-1	15	.	CASSSQGDRYTEAFF	TGTGCCAGCAGCTCACAGGGTGATCGGTACACTGAAGCTTTCTTT
.	TRBV11-2	TRBJ2-5	14	.	CASSLATGVETQYF	TGTGCCAGCAGCTTAGCCACAGGTGTGGAGACCCAGTACTTC